This entry lists 22 T cell receptor beta chains sequenced from one sample in a study of T cell changes during pregnancy in multiple sclerosis. Clones were sequenced by immunoSEQ multiplex PCR, and TCRdb holds only the in-frame ones, with some missing. Of roughly 66,000 clones listed, approximately 90% are singletons. This specimen was peripheral blood, taken in the first trimester of pregnancy. Receptors were obtained from a female donor with multiple sclerosis, enrolled in a pregnancy study.

V and J are TRBV2 and TRBJ2-6, with TRBD1 matching over 7 bases. The germline CDR1 and CDR2 sequences are SNHLY and FYNNEI. The CDR3 extends over 17 amino acids. Unmatched junction bases numbered 12, after V lost 8 bases and J lost 2 bases. Written as DNA, the CDR3 is TGTGCCAGCGAACGGATACAGGGGCACCCTGGGGCCAACGTCCTGACTTTC. It is translated as CASERIQGHPGANVLTF. Complete variable domain (other parts from reference TRBV2 and TRBJ2-6): EPEVTQTPSHQVTQMGQEVILRCVPISNHLYFYWYRQILGQKVEFLVSFYNNEISEKSEIFDDQFSVERPDGSNFTLKIRSTKLEDSAMYFCASERIQGHPGANVLTFGAGSRLTVL.

This clone was seen more than once but under ten times. J is TRBJ1-4 and V is TRBV5-1, with a tentative D call TRBD1 (6 bases). V shed 5 bases and J shed 5 bases, with 13 bases lying between them. The CDR3 runs 14 residues. Per the germline V gene, CDR1 is SGHRS and CDR2 is YFSETQ. This CDR3 reads CASRPGGLNEKLFF. The CDR3 region has the DNA TGCGCCAGCAGACCCGGGGGGCTAAATGAAAAACTGTTTTTT.

The chain joins TRBV11-3 to TRBJ2-1, with 10 positions matching TRBD2. Trimming at V came to 6 bases and at J to 2 bases, leaving 7 bases not matched to a gene. Germline V gene lookup returns CDR1 SGHNT and CDR2 YENEEA. The CDR3 has 16 residues. CDR3 amino acids: CASRPRAGGPYNEQFF. The CDR3 DNA reads TGTGCCAGCAGGCCCAGAGCGGGAGGGCCCTACAATGAGCAGTTCTTC.

The rearrangement joins TRBV6-4 to TRBJ2-2; TRBD2 might be the D (6 bases). The CDR3 has 16 amino acids. The V gene's germline CDR1 is MRHNA and CDR2 SNTAGT. V was clipped by 3 bases and J by 4 bases, with 15 bases between them. The CDR3 here is CASSEGEGGATGELFF. CDR3 in DNA: TGTGCCAGCAGTGAGGGAGAGGGAGGAGCCACCGGGGAGCTGTTTTTT.

The genes are TRBV12-5 and TRBJ1-1; D is unclear. This CDR3 spans 13 amino acids. V lost 5 bases, J lost 1 base, and 8 bases lay in between. Germline V gene lookup returns CDR1 LGHNT and CDR2 FRNRAP. CDR3 in amino acids: CASGLTSNTEAFF. The DNA of the CDR3 is TGTGCTAGTGGTCTTACATCGAACACTGAAGCTTTCTTT.

This clone was seen a handful of times. Here the CDR3 reads CASSPLGLAFTGELFF. The CDR3 DNA follows: TGTGCCAGCTCACCACTCGGACTAGCGTTTACCGGGGAGCTGTTTTTT. V usage is TRBV18 and J usage is TRBJ2-2; the match to TRBD2 covers 9 bases. The CDR3 runs to 16 residues. Trimming removed 1 base from V and 5 bases from J; junction bases left unmatched: 5. Germline V CDR1 and CDR2: KGHSH, LQKENI.

The chain carries TRBV7-2 and TRBJ1-2, with no clear D. CDR1 and CDR2 (germline): SGHTA, FQGNSA. The CDR3 length is 15 residues. The germline V and J ends were trimmed by 5 bases and 4 bases, with 17 bases remaining between them. The CDR3 is CASSTRGSIGYGYTF. The CDR3 DNA reads as TGTGCCAGCAGCACCAGAGGGAGTATCGGCTATGGCTACACCTTC.

The rearrangement joins TRBV5-6 to TRBJ1-2; perhaps TRBD1 as D (5 bases). Germline-derived CDR1 and CDR2 are SGHDT and YYEEEE. The V end lost 4 bases, the J end lost 3 bases, and 13 bases lay between the germline ends. The CDR3 loop spans 14 amino acids. CDR3 sequence reads: CASSRTGLYYGYTF. The DNA for the CDR3 is TGTGCCAGCAGCCGCACAGGCCTGTACTATGGCTACACCTTC.

V is TRBV2 and J is TRBJ1-5; TRBD1 is a possible D gene (5 bases). Trimming pared 5 bases from V and 0 bases from J, leaving 14 bases between. The germline CDR1 and CDR2 sequences are SNHLY and FYNNEI. The CDR3 loop spans 16 amino acids. The CDR3: CASSKDRAYSNQPQHF. Here the CDR3 DNA reads TGTGCCAGCAGTAAAGACAGAGCCTATAGCAATCAGCCCCAGCATTTT.

The V call is TRBV7-6, the J call TRBJ2-2; maybe TRBD2 (6 bases). V dropped 0 bases and J dropped 5 bases, with 10 bases sitting between them. CDR1 is SGHVS and CDR2 is FNYEAQ in the germline V gene. This CDR3 region has 15 residues. This CDR3 reads CASSLAGGLTGELFF. CDR3 nucleotides: TGTGCCAGCAGCTTAGCAGGAGGGCTAACCGGGGAGCTGTTTTTT.

The V call is TRBV9, the J call TRBJ2-6, with TRBD2 as a possible D gene (5 bases). Germline V gives CDR1 SGDLS, CDR2 YYNGEE. Trimming left V 0 bases short and J 0 bases short, with 13 bases between. The CDR3 contains 18 residues. Here the CDR3 DNA reads TGTGCCAGCAGCGTAGCAGCGGTTATTAGCTCTGGGGCCAACGTCCTGACTTTC. This translates into CASSVAAVISSGANVLTF.

The rearrangement uses TRBV6-1 and TRBJ2-5; 11 bases agree with TRBD2. The CDR3 is 16 residues long. J was trimmed by 5 bases and V by 1 base; bases with no gene match: 6. CDR1 is MNHNS and CDR2 is SASEGT in the germline V gene. The chain's CDR3 is CASSEVTSGVGETQYF. The CDR3 DNA reads TGTGCCAGCAGTGAAGTGACTAGCGGGGTCGGGGAGACCCAGTACTTC.

The chain links TRBV7-8 to TRBJ2-7; TRBD2 aligns across 10 bases. The CDR3 is 15 residues long. With V trimmed by 5 bases and J by 3 bases, 7 bases remained unmatched. The germline CDR1 and CDR2 sequences are SGHVS and FQNEAQ. For the CDR3, the DNA is TGTGCCAGCAGCCTCGGACTAGCGGTTATCTACGAGCAGTACTTC. It codes for CASSLGLAVIYEQYF.

CDR3 DNA sequence: TGTGCCAGCAGCCCCGGAGGTAGCAACCCGGGGGAGCTGTTTTTT. Protein sequence: CASSPGGSNPGELFF. V gene TRBV7-9 combines with J gene TRBJ2-2, with D perhaps matching TRBD2 (5 bases). Trimming took off 5 bases at V and 8 bases at J, with 18 bases between the two ends. CDR1 is SEHNR, CDR2 FQNEAQ, per germline (reference sequence). There are 15 residues in the CDR3.

The chain links TRBV7-9 to TRBJ2-7, with D unresolved. This CDR3 region has 13 residues. V was cut by 3 bases and J by 2 bases, with 8 bases left in between. Germline values: CDR1 SEHNR, CDR2 FQNEAQ (reference sequence). CDR3 sequence reads: CASSLGYPYEQYF. The CDR3 DNA follows: TGTGCCAGCAGCTTGGGCTATCCCTACGAGCAGTACTTC.

The V call is TRBV27, the J call TRBJ2-1, with D possibly TRBD2 on 5 matching bases. The V end lost 6 bases, the J end lost 4 bases, and 10 bases lay between the germline ends. CDR1 and CDR2 from the germline V gene are MNHEY and SMNVEV (reference sequence). The CDR3 is made up of 13 amino acids. The CDR3 sequence: CASRRAEYNEQFF. Here the CDR3 DNA reads TGTGCCAGCAGGCGGGCAGAGTACAATGAGCAGTTCTTC.

The rearrangement joins TRBV7-8 to TRBJ1-1; TRBD1 might be the D (5 bases). This CDR3 is built from 15 residues. V was shortened by 4 bases and J by 0 bases, with 12 bases between the two germline ends. CDR1 SGHVS and CDR2 FQNEAQ come from the germline V gene. The CDR3 loop reads CASSWGGTLNTEAFF. The CDR3 DNA is TGTGCCAGCAGCTGGGGGGGGACCTTGAACACTGAAGCTTTCTTT.

The chain carries TRBV27 and TRBJ2-6, with D maybe TRBD1 (7 bases). CDR3 length: 17 residues. V dropped 6 bases and J dropped 4 bases, with 19 bases sitting between them. Germline V CDR1 and CDR2: MNHEY, SMNVEV (reference sequence). CDR3 protein: CASSPAPGGTGANVLTF. As DNA, the CDR3 is TGTGCCAGCAGCCCGGCTCCAGGGGGGACAGGGGCCAACGTCCTGACTTTC.

This clone was counted only a few times. The chain combines TRBV7-9 with TRBJ2-3; 9 positions agree with TRBD2. Germline CDR1 and CDR2: SEHNR and FQNEAQ (reference sequence). The CDR3 consists of 15 residues. After removal of 5 bases from V and 0 bases from J, the junction contained 3 bases not matched to a gene. The CDR3 reads CASSPLAGSTDTQYF. DNA for the CDR3: TGTGCCAGCAGCCCACTAGCGGGTAGCACAGATACGCAGTATTTT. Full variable domain (outside the CDR3, taken from reference TRBV7-9 and TRBJ2-3): DTGVSQNPRHKITKRGQNVTFRCDPISEHNRLYWYRQTLGQGPEFLTYFQNEAQLEKSRLLSDRFSAERPKGSFSTLEIQRTEQGDSAMYLCASSPLAGSTDTQYFGPGTRLTVL.

The V call is TRBV7-6, the J call TRBJ1-2; 12 bases line up with TRBD1. CDR3 length: 15 residues. Germline lookup yields CDR1 SGHVS and CDR2 FNYEAQ. The ends lost 0 bases at V and 7 bases at J; junction bases unmatched: 3. The CDR3 protein is CASSLAGTGGGGYTF. As DNA, the CDR3 is TGTGCCAGCAGCTTAGCGGGGACAGGGGGCGGTGGCTACACCTTC.

In its sample, this clone was seen a few times. The J gene is TRBJ2-5, the V gene TRBV9; 8 nucleotides line up with TRBD1. Germline trimming cut 0 bases from V and 2 bases from J; bases unmatched to any gene: 3. The CDR3 runs 15 residues. The germline V gene encodes CDR1 SGDLS and CDR2 YYNGEE. The CDR3, as DNA: TGTGCCAGCAGCGTAGCTCAGGGGGCACAAGAGACCCAGTACTTC. Its translation: CASSVAQGAQETQYF.

This rearrangement joins TRBV19 to TRBJ1-2; D is perhaps TRBD1 (6 bases). Germline CDR1 and CDR2: LNHDA and SQIVND (reference sequence). V dropped 0 bases and J dropped 9 bases, with 11 bases sitting between them. The CDR3 is made up of 13 amino acids. Here the CDR3 reads CASSIEDTGSYTF. CDR3 sequence (DNA): TGTGCCAGTAGTATAGAGGATACAGGGAGCTACACCTTC. Full variable domain (outside the CDR3, taken from reference TRBV19 and TRBJ1-2): DGGITQSPKYLFRKEGQNVTLSCEQNLNHDAMYWYRQDPGQGLRLIYYSQIVNDFQKGDIAEGYSVSREKKESFPLTVTSAQKNPTAFYLCASSIEDTGSYTFGSGTRLTVV.